Detailed here is one TCR beta chain. What antigen it recognizes has not been identified. No much larger clone is present one base from it, and per-base qualities are unavailable. Receptor amplification or capture employed the immunoSEQ multiplex PCR assay. The multiplex PCR relied on a mix of 60 forward primers for TCR Vbeta segments and 13 reverse primers for TCR Jbeta segments. The CDR3 region of rearranged TCR beta genes was amplified from genomic DNA with a multiplex PCR assay. The Illumina HiSeq System was used to sequence the amplified TCR beta libraries as 87-base-pair reads. Per the source publication's procedure: A later analysis counted approximately 84 million unique TCR beta chains across the 670 or so repertoires, and 10 million to 11 million of these chains were shared by at least two donors. Raw reads were error-corrected and collapsed into unique sequences with a nearest-neighbor algorithm that merged closely related sequences to remove PCR and sequencing errors. To assign V, D and J gene segments, CDR3 sequences were aligned to IMGT reference sequences. For a sequence to be retained, a match of at least six nucleotides was required to both a V gene segment and a J gene segment. A rearrangement counted as productive if the CDR3 had no stop codons and remained in frame with V and J, and every other rearrangement counted as non-productive. CDR3 was defined according to IMGT convention as the region running from the second conserved V-encoded cysteine to the conserved J-encoded phenylalanine. In an earlier analysis of approximately 590 of the donors, sequences lacking an unambiguous match to a single V gene segment were excluded. An earlier analysis of just under 600 of the donors called V segments functional above 56.7% productive rearrangements and segregating when the between-donor standard deviation exceeded 5%. A statistical classification framework was developed to diagnose cytomegalovirus status using the catalog of TCR beta chain sequences. A later analysis assigned V and J genes by comparing TCR nucleotide sequences with IMGT/GENE-DB human TR gene sequences. A later analysis assigned CDR3 sequences and most-parsimonious VDJ recombination scenarios with the TCRdist pipeline. In a later analysis, every TCR beta chain was defined by the combination of its CDR3 amino acid sequence and its V-gene family, and reads without a unique V-gene family were dropped. A later analysis removed 500 to 600 highly shared, low-generation-probability nucleotide sequences to deal with suspected cross-contamination and a sequencing artifact. In a later analysis, a clonal expansion index for each public chain was calculated from normalized within-repertoire ranks of inferred template counts. Generation probabilities in a later analysis came from a VDJ recombination model fitted to out-of-frame rearrangements, and those results were checked against IGoR. In a later analysis, hypergeometric tests were used to score TCR-TCR, TCR-HLA and TCR-CMV co-occurrence, with a repertoire-size bias correction applied to TCR pairs. A later analysis estimated false discovery rates by permuting HLA or CMV assignments 20 times. A later analysis grouped co-occurring TCRs with DBSCAN, adding TCRdist sequence similarity when clustering within HLA-allele-positive subsets. For co-occurrence clustering, repertoires with fewer than 30,000 or more than 120,000 public chains were excluded, along with four to six repertoires with anomalous nucleotide sharing. As stored in TCRdb, this immuneACCESS dataset retains in-frame rearrangements with V and J assigned. A fraction of the clones does not appear; measured against another copy, unresolved V genes explain less than half of the discrepancy, and the remainder lacks a known reason. The V and J calls and the clone size are those of that table, but D and trimming were determined from the DNA. The table for this sample lists 110,000 to 150,000 clones; around 10% of them were counted only once. The leading ten clones occupy 1.5% to 2% of the sample.

This entry is derived from a study of cytomegalovirus exposure and HLA in healthy donors (dated by TCRdb to the late 2010s). Some background on the complete study: An earlier analysis of 587 of the donors reported 250 to 350 Gb of sequence data and approximately 120 million unique TCR beta sequences obtained from about 180 million T cells. Class I and class II HLA loci were covered by the typing at four-digit resolution. About five DR-DQ haplotypes were treated as single units for association and clustering because of strong linkage in the cohort. Roughly 300 gigabases of sequencing data and roughly 80 million unique TCR sequences made up an early release that covered roughly 670 HLA-typed donors. Of the 398 genotyped donors, 65% to 90% fell in the genetic ancestry cluster associated with self-reported Caucasian donors. Among some 400 genotyped donors of the cohort, an average of 235,054 unique TCR beta nucleotide sequences were sequenced per donor, roughly 18% of them non-productive. The later analysis used no new phenotypic data to find candidate immune exposures, relying instead on TCR beta sequences and their occurrence across donors. The study aimed to test whether cataloging public T cell receptors could reveal signatures of past pathogen exposure. In an earlier analysis of about 590 of the donors, high-throughput TCR beta sequencing was used to judge whether each TCR beta V gene segment behaved as functional or pseudogenic. The study combined high-throughput TCR immunosequencing, statistical association of individual TCRs with disease status, and machine learning to predict cytomegalovirus infection status. In a later analysis, previously published TCR beta repertoires from 550 to 750 donors were re-analyzed and high-resolution HLA genotyping was added so that TCR occurrence patterns could be studied. Typing coverage varied by locus: 629-630 donors for A, B, C, DRB1 and DQB1; approximately 520 for DQA1; around 610 for DPA1; about 450 for DPB1. Along with the 666-subject first cohort, a separate validation cohort of 120 different subjects was used. Using immunosequencing, the study profiled T cell repertoires from some 670 subjects and related those repertoires to cytomegalovirus serostatus. All discovery cohort repertoires had been generated using a single sequencing platform. Donor age, sex, ethnicity and CMV serostatus were compiled alongside the repertoire data. Genome-wide SNP genotypes for about 55% of the 666 donors were used in a later genetic analysis, which treated that subset as a discovery cohort. What the study reported, not specific to this receptor: It was suggested by the authors that the approach could potentially be generalized to other disease states and immunological phenotypes. The only immune exposure information available for the cohort was CMV serostatus. A later analysis found that HLA-associated TCR beta chains were more clonally expanded and had lower generation probabilities than equally common non-associated chains. In vitro tests confirmed that a few of the cytomegalovirus-associated TCR beta chains recognize cytomegalovirus antigens. Compared with the roughly 700-donor mean, donors in an Asian-associated ancestry cluster had fewer N-insertions in productive TCRs, according to a later genetic analysis. Correlated functional status among segregating V segments might be attributable to linkage disequilibrium, but an unknown experimental factor could not be ruled out. A further reported finding was that TCR beta sequences accurately predicted the HLA-A and HLA-B alleles for most subjects in the first cohort. A cluster of highly shared sequence variants was judged likely to be a technical artifact of the sequencing pipeline. At a false discovery rate of 0.05, a later analysis linked 15,000 to 20,000 TCR beta sequences to specific HLA alleles. Only TCR beta chains were sequenced in this cohort, and the absence of alpha or paired-chain data limited detectable features. According to a later analysis, most CMV-associated TCR beta chains appeared to be HLA-restricted, and the HLA associations seemed to be driven largely by CMV exposure. An association between a missense DCLRE1C variant and V-gene and J-gene trimming of TCR beta chains was found in a later genetic analysis and replicated in an independent cohort. In both the original and validation cohorts, the classifier was reported to diagnose cytomegalovirus status with high specificity and sensitivity. Because counts were too low, more than 15 rarely observed V segments, including chromosome 9 orphons, were excluded from the earlier analysis of 587 of the donors. According to a later analysis, parvovirus B19, influenza, CMV and Epstein-Barr virus appeared linked to several top co-occurrence clusters. Roughly uniform sequencing depth across donors was assumed in presence/absence analyses, although this assumption may not hold. The study gave a list of around 170 TCR beta chains associated with cytomegalovirus. Across donors, most TCR sequences were observed very rarely, whereas some public TCRs were present in many individuals. Broadly in line with IMGT annotations, most TCR beta V segments showed up in productive rearrangements about 90% or about 30% of the time in an earlier analysis of several hundred of the donors. Some IMGT-functional V segments, including TRBV6-2 and TRBV6-3, could not be told apart with the 87-base-pair reads, so those segments were excluded. In a later analysis, TCR association rates were found to vary across HLA loci, with the most associated TCRs seen for DRB1 alleles and the fewest for HLA-C alleles. When HLA alleles, especially DR and DQ, strongly co-occurred, attributing TCR associations to individual alleles was difficult. Because HLA typing was missing for some donors at each locus, association tests included only the typed subset.

The cohort consisted of hundreds of healthy bone marrow donors. Cohort members were all nominally healthy when sampled, although unrecorded immune exposures were likely present. The donor tested CMV seronegative, placing the donor among the 352 seronegative members of the cohort. A peripheral blood sample was provided by each donor, and peripheral blood mononuclear cells were used for TCR beta sequencing. The Qiagen DNeasy Blood Extraction Kit was used to extract genomic DNA from the blood cell samples. Based on the germline V gene, the CDR1 and CDR2 sequences are SQVTM and ANQGSEA. At the junction V is shortened by 4 bases and J by 8 bases, with 12 bases in between. The CDR3 measures 13 amino acids from cysteine to phenylalanine. CDR3 DNA only is kept here, 39 bases in frame from base 1.

The TCR was taken from a male donor in good health and CMV-seronegative. The source material was PBMCs. This receptor chain uses TRBV29-1 and TRBJ1-6; the best D guess is TRBD1, with 6 bases matching. The DNA reads as follows: TGCAGCGTTGCAACCAGGGGTGATTCACCCCTCCACTTT. This yields the protein CSVATRGDSPLHF.